The 9 T cell receptor beta chains listed next were all sequenced from one sample in a study of cytomegalovirus exposure and HLA in healthy donors. The study ran its PCR with 60 Vbeta and 13 Jbeta primers. The table came from immunoSEQ multiplex PCR; TCRdb's copy has only in-frame clones and leaves some out. The sample consists of approximately 140,000 clones, around three quarters of them appearing once. The sequencing sample was made of PBMCs. The origin of the receptors is a man aged 40-55 years in good health and CMV-seropositive.

The chain links TRBV4-3 to TRBJ2-1, with 7 bases fitting TRBD1. The trim removed 6 bases at V and 5 bases at J, leaving 10 bases unmatched. Germline V gene lookup returns CDR1 LGHNA and CDR2 YSLEER. This CDR3 is built from 15 residues. The CDR3 loop reads CASRRGTAANNEQFF. As DNA, the CDR3 is TGCGCCAGCAGAAGGGGGACAGCAGCAAACAATGAGCAGTTCTTC.

This clone has only one observation. The rearrangement links TRBV15 to TRBJ2-1; 8 bases are shared with TRBD1. The CDR3 totals 12 residues. The junction had 5 bases not matched to a gene; V was cut back by 8 bases and J by 8 bases. CDR1 is LNHNV, CDR2 YYDKDF, per germline (reference sequence). CDR3 nucleotide sequence: TGTGCCACCGGCGGACAGGGCGATGAGCAGTTCTTC. Residues: CATGGQGDEQFF.

A few counts support this clone. This chain joins TRBV10-3 and TRBJ1-1, with D tentatively TRBD1 (5 bases). This CDR3 spans 12 amino acids. Between the trimmed V and J ends, which lost 8 bases and 4 bases, there was a span of 11 bases. Germline V gene sequence: CDR1 ENHRY, CDR2 SYGVKD. CDR3 coding DNA: TGTGCCATCGGGGGGGTAACCACTGAAGCTTTCTTT. Translated, it gives CAIGGVTTEAFF.

The CDR3 nucleotides are TGTGCCAGCAGCTTGGTAGTGATAGCGGATTTCCAAGAGACCCAGTACTTC. Its protein is CASSLVVIADFQETQYF. The chain couples TRBV5-8 to TRBJ2-5, with TRBD2 as a possible D gene (6 bases). This CDR3 comprises 17 residues. CDR1 is SGHTS, CDR2 YDEGEE, per germline. Deletions cut 0 bases from V and 1 base from J, with 16 bases between.

This clone was seen a handful of times. Here the CDR3 reads CASSPPQGQAQIYEQYF. In nucleotides, the CDR3 is TGTGCCAGCTCACCTCCCCAGGGACAGGCGCAAATCTACGAGCAGTACTTC. V usage is TRBV18 and J usage is TRBJ2-5, with 8 bases aligning to TRBD1. The DNA end is a closer match to TRBJ2-7, so the J assignment may be wrong. Looked up from germline, CDR1 is KGHSH and CDR2 is LQKENI. The CDR3 is 17 amino acids.

V usage is TRBV4-3 and J usage is TRBJ2-1; 11 bases map to TRBD2. The CDR3 sequence is 15 residues long. J was trimmed by 7 bases and V by 0 bases; bases with no gene match: 2. CDR1 LGHNA and CDR2 YSLEER come from the germline V gene. CDR3 nucleotides: TGCGCCAGCAGCCAAGAGGGACTAGCGGCGAATGAGCAGTTCTTC. It codes for CASSQEGLAANEQFF.

V is TRBV6-1 and J is TRBJ1-5; D gene uncertain. The CDR3 runs to 14 residues. CDR1 is MNHNS, CDR2 SASEGT, per germline. V lost 5 bases to trimming and J lost 0 bases, with 8 bases between them. CDR3 sequence reads: CASSQQNSNQPQHF. For the CDR3, the DNA is TGTGCCAGCAGTCAACAGAATAGCAATCAGCCCCAGCATTTT.

The chain has TRBV5-1 and TRBJ2-3; TRBD2 aligns across 10 bases. Germline assignment: CDR1 SGHRS and CDR2 YFSETQ. The CDR3 is 17 residues long. V lost 3 bases, J lost 2 bases, and 9 bases stayed unmatched. The CDR3 DNA reads TGCGCCAGCAGCTCCTTAGCGGGAGGCCTTCACACAGATACGCAGTATTTT. This encodes CASSSLAGGLHTDTQYF.

The chain combines TRBV4-1 with TRBJ2-1, with a possible D match to TRBD1 (6 bases). V gave up 4 bases and J gave up 9 bases, with 16 bases separating them. Germline CDR1 MGHRA, CDR2 YSYEKL. This CDR3 contains 14 residues. CDR3: CASSLTTGSGEQFF. CDR3 coding DNA: TGCGCCAGCAGCCTAACTACAGGGTCGGGTGAGCAGTTCTTC.